This T cell receptor beta chain was observed in a study of CD8 T cells in Susac syndrome. cDNA came from about 0.5 to 1 ug RNA primed by random hexamers. The amplification used immunoSEQ multiplex PCR on TCR beta CDR3; it spanned 54 Vbeta and 13 Jbeta. TCRdb called the immunoSEQ multiplex PCR reads again in MiXCR, with one record for every CDR3 protein. Of hundreds of thousands of distinct CDR3 sequences detected, approximately 85% appear once; the ten largest clones hold roughly 0.11%. This CDR3 is 15 amino acids long. Germline V CDR1 and CDR2: MNHEY, SMNVEV (reference sequence). Trimming took 3 bases from V and 0 from J, leaving 8 bases between them. TCR beta from blood CD8+ and CD4+ T cells was sequenced. TEMRA cells were FACS-enriched, and CD8+ and CD4+ T cells were isolated negatively.

The TCR comes from a human donor with multiple sclerosis. The chain is built from TRBV27 and TRBJ2-2; D ambiguous. The sequencing input was CD8+ T cells from PBMCs. The CDR3 loop reads CASSLSRANTGELFF. The CDR3 region has the DNA TGTGCCAGCAGTTTGTCTAGGGCGAACACCGGGGAGCTGTTTTTT.